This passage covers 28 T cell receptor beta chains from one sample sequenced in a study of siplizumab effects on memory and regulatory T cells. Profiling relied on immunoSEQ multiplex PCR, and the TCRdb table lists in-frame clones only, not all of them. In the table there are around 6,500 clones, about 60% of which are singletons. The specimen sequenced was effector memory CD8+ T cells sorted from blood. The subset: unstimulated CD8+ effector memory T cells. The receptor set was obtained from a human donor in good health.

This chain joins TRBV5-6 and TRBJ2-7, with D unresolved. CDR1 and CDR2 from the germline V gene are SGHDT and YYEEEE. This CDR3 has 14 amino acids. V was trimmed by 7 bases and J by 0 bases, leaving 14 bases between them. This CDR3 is CASSRSESSYEQYF. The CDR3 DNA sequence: TGTGCCAGCTCCCGATCCGAAAGCTCCTACGAGCAGTACTTC.

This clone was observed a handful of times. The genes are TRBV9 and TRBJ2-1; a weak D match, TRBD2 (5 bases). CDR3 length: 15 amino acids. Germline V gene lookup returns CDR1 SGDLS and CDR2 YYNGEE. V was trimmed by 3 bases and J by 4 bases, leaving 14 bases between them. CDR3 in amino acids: CASSEGSDLYNEQFF. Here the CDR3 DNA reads TGTGCCAGCAGCGAAGGTAGCGACCTATACAATGAGCAGTTCTTC. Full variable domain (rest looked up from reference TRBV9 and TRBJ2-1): DSGVTQTPKHLITATGQRVTLRCSPRSGDLSVYWYQQSLDQGLQFLIQYYNGEERAKGNILERFSAQQFPDLHSELNLSSLELGDSALYFCASSEGSDLYNEQFFGPGTRLTVL.

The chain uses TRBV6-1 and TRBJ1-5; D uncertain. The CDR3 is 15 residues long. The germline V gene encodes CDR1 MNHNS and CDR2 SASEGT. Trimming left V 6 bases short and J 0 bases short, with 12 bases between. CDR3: CASSPMGNSNQPQHF. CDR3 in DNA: TGTGCCAGCAGCCCTATGGGGAATAGCAATCAGCCCCAGCATTTT.

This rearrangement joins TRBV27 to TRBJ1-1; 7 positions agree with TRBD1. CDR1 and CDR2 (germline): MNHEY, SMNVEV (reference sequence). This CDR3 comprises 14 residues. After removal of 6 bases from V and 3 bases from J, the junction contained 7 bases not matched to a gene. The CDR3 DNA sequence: TGTGCCAGCAGGACCGGGACAGACTACACTGAAGCTTTCTTT. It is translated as CASRTGTDYTEAFF.

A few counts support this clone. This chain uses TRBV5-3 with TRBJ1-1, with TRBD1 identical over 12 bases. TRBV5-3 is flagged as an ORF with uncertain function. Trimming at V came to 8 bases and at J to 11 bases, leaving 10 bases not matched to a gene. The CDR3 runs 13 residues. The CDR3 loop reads CASSPGTGGEAFF. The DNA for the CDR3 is TGTGCCAGCAGCCCCGGGACAGGGGGCGAGGCTTTCTTT.

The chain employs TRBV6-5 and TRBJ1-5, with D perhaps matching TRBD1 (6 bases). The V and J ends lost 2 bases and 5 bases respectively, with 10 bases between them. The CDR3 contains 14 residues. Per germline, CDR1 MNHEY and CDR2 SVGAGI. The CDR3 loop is CASSYRQDYQPQHF. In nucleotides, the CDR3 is TGTGCCAGCAGTTACCGACAGGATTATCAGCCCCAGCATTTT.

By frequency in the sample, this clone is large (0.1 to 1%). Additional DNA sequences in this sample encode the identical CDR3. CDR3 amino acids: CASSQDPGDSGNTIYF. The DNA for the CDR3 is TGCGCCAGCAGCCAAGACCCCGGAGACTCTGGAAACACCATATATTTT. The genes are TRBV4-1 and TRBJ1-3; D is unresolved. The CDR3 runs to 16 residues. Germline-derived CDR1 and CDR2 are MGHRA and YSYEKL. Trimming removed 0 bases from V and 0 bases from J, with 9 bases in between.

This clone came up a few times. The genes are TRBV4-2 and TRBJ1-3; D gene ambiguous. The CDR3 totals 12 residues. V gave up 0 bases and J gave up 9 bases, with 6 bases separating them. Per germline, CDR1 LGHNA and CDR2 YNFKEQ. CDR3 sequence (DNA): TGTGCCAGCAGCCAAGATCAAGCCACCATATATTTT. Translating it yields CASSQDQATIYF.

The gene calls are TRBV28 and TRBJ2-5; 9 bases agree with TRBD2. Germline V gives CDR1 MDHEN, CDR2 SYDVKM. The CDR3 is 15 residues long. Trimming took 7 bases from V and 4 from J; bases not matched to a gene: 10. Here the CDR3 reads CASILAGGLPETQYF. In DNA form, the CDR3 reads TGTGCCAGCATCCTGGCGGGGGGGCTACCAGAGACCCAGTACTTC.

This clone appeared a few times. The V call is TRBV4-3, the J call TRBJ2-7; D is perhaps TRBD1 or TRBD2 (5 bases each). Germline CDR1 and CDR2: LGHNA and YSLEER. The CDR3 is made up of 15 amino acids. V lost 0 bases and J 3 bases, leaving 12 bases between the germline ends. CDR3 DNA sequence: TGCGCCAGCAGCCAAGATCGGGGCCTGAACTACGAGCAGTACTTC. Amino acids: CASSQDRGLNYEQYF.

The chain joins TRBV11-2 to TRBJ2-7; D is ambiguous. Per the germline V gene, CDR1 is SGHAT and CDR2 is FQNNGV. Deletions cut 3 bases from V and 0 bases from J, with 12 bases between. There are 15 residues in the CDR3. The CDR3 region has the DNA TGTGCCAGCAGCTTGTCAGGTCTTAGCTCCTACGAGCAGTACTTC. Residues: CASSLSGLSSYEQYF. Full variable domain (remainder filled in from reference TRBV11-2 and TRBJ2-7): EAGVAQSPRYKIIEKRQSVAFWCNPISGHATLYWYQQILGQGPKLLIQFQNNGVVDDSQLPKDRFSAERLKGVDSTLKIQPAKLEDSAVYLCASSLSGLSSYEQYFGPGTRLTVT.

CDR3 residues: CASSPDSLNQPQHF. Here the CDR3 DNA reads TGTGCCAGCAGTCCCGACAGTCTCAATCAGCCCCAGCATTTT. The chain couples TRBV7-9 to TRBJ1-5; D perhaps matches TRBD1 (5 bases). This CDR3 comprises 14 residues. The V end lost 6 bases, the J end lost 3 bases, and 12 bases lay between the germline ends. Germline-derived CDR1 and CDR2 are SEHNR and FQNEAQ (reference sequence).

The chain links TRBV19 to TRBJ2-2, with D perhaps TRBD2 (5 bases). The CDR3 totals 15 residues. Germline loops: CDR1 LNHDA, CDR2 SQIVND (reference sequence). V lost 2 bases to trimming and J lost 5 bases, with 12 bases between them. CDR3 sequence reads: CASSISGSGTGELFF. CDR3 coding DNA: TGTGCCAGTAGTATATCAGGATCGGGAACCGGGGAGCTGTTTTTT.

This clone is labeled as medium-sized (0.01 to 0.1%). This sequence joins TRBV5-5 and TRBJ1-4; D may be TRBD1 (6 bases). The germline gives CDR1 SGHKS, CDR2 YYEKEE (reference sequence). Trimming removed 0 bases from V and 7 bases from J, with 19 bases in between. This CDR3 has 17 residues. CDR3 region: CASSLEFTGTSREKLFF. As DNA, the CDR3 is TGTGCCAGCAGCTTGGAGTTCACTGGGACAAGCCGTGAAAAACTGTTTTTT.

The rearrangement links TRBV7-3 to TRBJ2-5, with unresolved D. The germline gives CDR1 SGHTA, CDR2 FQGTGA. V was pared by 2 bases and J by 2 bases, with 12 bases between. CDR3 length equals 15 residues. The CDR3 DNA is TGTGCCAGCAGCTTATATAGAACCCCGCAAGAGACCCAGTACTTC. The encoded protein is CASSLYRTPQETQYF.

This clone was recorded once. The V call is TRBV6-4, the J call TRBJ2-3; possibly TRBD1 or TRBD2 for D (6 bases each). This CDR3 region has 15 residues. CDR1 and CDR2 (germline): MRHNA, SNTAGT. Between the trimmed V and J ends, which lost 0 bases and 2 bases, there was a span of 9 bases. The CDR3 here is CASSDSGGPTDTQYF. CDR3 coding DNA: TGTGCCAGCAGTGACTCAGGGGGGCCCACAGATACGCAGTATTTT.

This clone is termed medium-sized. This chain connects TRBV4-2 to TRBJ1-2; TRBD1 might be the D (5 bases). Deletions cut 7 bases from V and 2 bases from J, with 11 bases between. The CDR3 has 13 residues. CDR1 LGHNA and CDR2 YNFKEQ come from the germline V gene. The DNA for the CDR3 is TGTGCCAGCATGGGAGGGACCAACTATGGCTACACCTTC. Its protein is CASMGGTNYGYTF.

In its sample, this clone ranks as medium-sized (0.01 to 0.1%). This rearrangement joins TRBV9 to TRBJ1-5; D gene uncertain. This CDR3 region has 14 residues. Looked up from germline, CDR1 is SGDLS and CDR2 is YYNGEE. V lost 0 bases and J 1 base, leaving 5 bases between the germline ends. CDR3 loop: CASSVAESNQPQHF. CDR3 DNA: TGTGCCAGCAGCGTAGCTGAGAGCAATCAGCCCCAGCATTTT.

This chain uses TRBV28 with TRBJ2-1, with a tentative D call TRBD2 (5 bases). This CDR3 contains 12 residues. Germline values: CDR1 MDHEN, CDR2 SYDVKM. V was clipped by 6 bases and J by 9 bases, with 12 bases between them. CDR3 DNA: TGTGCCAGCAGCTTAGACCGGGGTGAGCAGTTCTTC. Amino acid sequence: CASSLDRGEQFF.

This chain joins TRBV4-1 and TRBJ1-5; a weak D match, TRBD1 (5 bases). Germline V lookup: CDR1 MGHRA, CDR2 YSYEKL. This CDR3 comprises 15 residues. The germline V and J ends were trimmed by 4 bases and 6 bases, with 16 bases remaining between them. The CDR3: CASSRRELARQPQHF. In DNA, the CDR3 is TGCGCCAGCAGCCGCAGGGAACTTGCACGTCAGCCCCAGCATTTT.

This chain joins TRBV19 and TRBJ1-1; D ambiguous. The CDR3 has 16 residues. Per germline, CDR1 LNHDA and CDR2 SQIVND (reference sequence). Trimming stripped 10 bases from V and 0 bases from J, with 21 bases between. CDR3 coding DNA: TGTGCCACACTCCAGGAGCAGCGGAACATGAACACTGAAGCTTTCTTT. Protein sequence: CATLQEQRNMNTEAFF. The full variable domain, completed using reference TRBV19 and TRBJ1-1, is DGGITQSPKYLFRKEGQNVTLSCEQNLNHDAMYWYRQDPGQGLRLIYYSQIVNDFQKGDIAEGYSVSREKKESFPLTVTSAQKNPTAFYLCATLQEQRNMNTEAFFGQGTRLTVV.

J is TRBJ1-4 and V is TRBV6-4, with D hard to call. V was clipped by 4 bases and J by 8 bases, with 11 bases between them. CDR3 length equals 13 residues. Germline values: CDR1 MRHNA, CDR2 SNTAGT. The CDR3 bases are TGTGCCAGCAGTGTTTCATTGGAGGAAAAACTGTTTTTT. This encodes CASSVSLEEKLFF.

The CDR3, as DNA: TGCGCCAGCAGCCAAGGACTAAGCCAAGAGACCCAGTACTTC. This encodes CASSQGLSQETQYF. The V and J genes are TRBV4-1 and TRBJ2-5, with D possibly matching TRBD2 (5 bases). CDR3 size: 14 residues. V shed 1 base and J shed 1 base, with 7 bases lying between them. Per germline, CDR1 MGHRA and CDR2 YSYEKL.

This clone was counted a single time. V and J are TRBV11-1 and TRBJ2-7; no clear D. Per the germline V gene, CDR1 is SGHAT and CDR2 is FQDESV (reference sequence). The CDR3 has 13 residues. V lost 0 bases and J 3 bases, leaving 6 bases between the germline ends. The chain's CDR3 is CASSLAGDYEQYF. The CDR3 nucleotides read TGTGCCAGCAGCTTAGCTGGTGACTACGAGCAGTACTTC.

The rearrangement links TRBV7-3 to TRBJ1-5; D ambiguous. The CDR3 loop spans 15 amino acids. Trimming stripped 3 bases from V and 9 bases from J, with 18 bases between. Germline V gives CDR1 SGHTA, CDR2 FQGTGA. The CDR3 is CASSFHRRHRTPQHF. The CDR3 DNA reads TGTGCCAGCAGCTTTCACCGTCGACACCGAACGCCCCAGCATTTT.

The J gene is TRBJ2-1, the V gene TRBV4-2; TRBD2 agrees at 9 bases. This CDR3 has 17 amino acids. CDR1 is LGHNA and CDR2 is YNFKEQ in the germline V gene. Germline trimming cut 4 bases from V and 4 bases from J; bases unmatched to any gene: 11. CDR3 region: CASSPGASGGNYNEQFF. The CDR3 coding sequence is TGTGCCAGCAGCCCCGGGGCCAGCGGGGGGAATTACAATGAGCAGTTCTTC.

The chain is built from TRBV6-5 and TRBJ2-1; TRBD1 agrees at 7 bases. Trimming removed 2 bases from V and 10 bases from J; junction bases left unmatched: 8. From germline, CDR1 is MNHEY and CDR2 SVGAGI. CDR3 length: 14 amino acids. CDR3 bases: TGTGCCAGCAGTTACGGAAGGGGGCAGGGAGAGCAGTTCTTC. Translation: CASSYGRGQGEQFF.

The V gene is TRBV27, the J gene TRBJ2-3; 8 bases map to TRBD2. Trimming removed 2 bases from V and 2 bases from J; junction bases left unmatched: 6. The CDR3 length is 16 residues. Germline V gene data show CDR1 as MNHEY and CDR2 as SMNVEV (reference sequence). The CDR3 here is CASSLNAGGLTDTQYF. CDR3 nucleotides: TGTGCCAGCAGTTTAAACGCGGGGGGACTCACAGATACGCAGTATTTT.